This T cell receptor (beta chain) is from a study of T cell responses to AZD1222 COVID-19 vaccine. Study findings and constraints: Researchers report vaccine-associated CD4 TCRs spanning spike, with dominance at 160-218 and 743-854. Mostly white British, mostly female donors; authors suggested clonal diversity may be underestimated.

Germline assignment: CDR1 MGHRA and CDR2 YSYEKL. The CDR3 runs 12 residues. Trimming pared 1 base from V and 7 bases from J, leaving 8 bases between. Libraries were prepared by immunoSEQ multiplex PCR; TCRdb keeps only in-frame clonotypes and omits some of them. The table records about 130,000 clones, approximately 87% of them present only once. A remark on this clone: What it binds is not known.

The specimen comprised peripheral blood, sampled on day 0 of AZD1222 vaccination. This TCR came from an adult in good health. The chain combines TRBV4-1 with TRBJ2-7; no definite D call. CDR3 loop: CASSQVPGEQYF. CDR3 bases: TGCGCCAGCAGCCAAGTCCCTGGGGAGCAGTACTTC.